This T cell receptor (beta chain) originates from a study of CXCR3-negative and CXCR3-positive naive CD8 T cells. The naive CD8+ gate required CD45RO-CCR7+CD27+CD95- phenotype. There are 14 residues in the CDR3. Germline CDR1 and CDR2: SNHLY and FYNNEI. Overall study results and limits: TRBV-TRBJ usage matched between naive CXCR3-negative and CXCR3-positive cells but not between memory cells. High diversity, comparable across both naive subsets, contrasted with much lower diversity in memory CD8+ cells. Hydrophobicity was higher for TRB CDR3s found in CXCR3-positive naive cells than in CXCR3-negative naive cells.

Researchers prepared the TRB cDNA libraries using 5' RACE with UMI labels. TCRdb re-called the 5' RACE reads and shows each CDR3 protein once, DNA omitted. The table lists 150,000 to 180,000 distinct CDR3 sequences, with 0.49% in the top ten. For this clonotype: Its antigen is currently unknown.

The origin of this receptor is a human donor in good health. Some clones in this sample may be carry-over from other donors' samples. The specimen sequenced was naive CXCR3+ CD8+ T cells from blood. Subset reported: CD45RO-CCR7+CD27+CD95- naive CD8+ T cells expressing CXCR3 (TNR3+). V and J are TRBV2 and TRBJ1-6. This chain's CDR3 is CASSGSIYNSPLHF.